What follows describes a single T cell receptor beta chain. The same CDR3 arises from other DNA sequences in this sample as well. 13 Jbeta primers and 60 Vbeta primers were used for the PCR. Data came from immunoSEQ multiplex PCR; TCRdb stores just in-frame clones and leaves some out. The sample includes about 150,000 clones, around three quarters of them seen just once. The record originates from a study of cytomegalovirus exposure and HLA in healthy donors. Sequences were obtained from PBMCs. The clonotype originates from an older woman in good health and CMV-seropositive.

CDR3 DNA sequence: TGCGCCAGCAGCTCGGGATCCATGAACACTGAAGCTTTCTTT. It encodes CASSSGSMNTEAFF. J is TRBJ1-1 and V is TRBV5-1; D is undetermined. There are 14 residues in the CDR3. The V and J ends lost 3 bases and 0 bases respectively, with 9 bases between them. The germline V gene has CDR1 SGHRS and CDR2 YFSETQ.